This T cell receptor (beta chain) was captured by sequencing in a study of blood T cell repertoires in COVID-19. Whole-study context: In each case, the material was cDNA or gDNA derived from T cells, B-cell-depleted T cells, or PBMCs.

Enrolled through a virtual design, the participants were between 18 and 89 years of age and came from 24 US areas. Assignments of participants to cohorts depended upon their own reported clinical history. Generated by immunoSEQ multiplex PCR, the TCRdb table keeps only in-frame clones and is missing some. The sample comprises 490,000 or so clones, about 88% of which are singletons, and approximately 8% rests with the top ten. Material for sequencing was PBMCs or T cells enriched from blood (not recorded which). The TCR sequence derives from an older woman who had recovered from COVID-19.

CDR3 bases: TGCGCCAGCAGCCAAGGAGTCCTACCCTCCTACGAGCAGTACGTC. Translating gives CASSQGVLPSYEQYV. The chain has TRBV4-1 and TRBJ2-7, with D unresolved. V gave up 1 base and J gave up 0 bases, with 10 bases separating them. The CDR3 extends over 15 amino acids. The V gene's germline CDR1 is MGHRA and CDR2 YSYEKL.